This is a list of T cell receptor beta chains from one sample in a study of T-cell reconstitution after alpha-beta-depleted transplantation in children. TCRdb processed the PCR reads anew with MiXCR; each CDR3 protein has one entry. The sample carries about 370,000 distinct CDR3 sequences, 20% recorded once. The sample here was PBMCs from the stem cell graft donor, taken from the stem cell graft. Receptor source: a human donor who donated a stem cell graft to a child with acute myeloid leukemia. CDR3s include the opening cysteine and the closing phenylalanine or tryptophan. Fields, in order: V gene, D gene, J gene, clone size, CDR3 DNA, CDR3 protein. D genes are given only for firm matches. Clone size is not always given. Where it is, it says once, few, many or a class for expanded clones.

V gene: TRBV7-2
D gene: TRBD1
J gene: TRBJ1-5
clone size: NA
CDR3 DNA: TGTGCCAGCAGCTGGGACAGGAATCAGCCCCAGCATTTT
CDR3 protein: CASSWDRNQPQHF

V gene: TRBV20-1
D gene: TRBD2
J gene: TRBJ2-7
clone size: few
CDR3 DNA: TGCAGTGCTATTGAGGCGGGAGTCGCCTACGAGCAGTACTTC
CDR3 protein: CSAIEAGVAYEQYF

V gene: TRBV12-3/TRBV12-4
D gene: NA
J gene: TRBJ2-7
clone size: NA
CDR3 DNA: TGTGCCAGCGGTTTATACGGGAGCTCCTACGAGCAGTACTTC
CDR3 protein: CASGLYGSSYEQYF

V gene: TRBV7-3
D gene: TRBD2
J gene: TRBJ2-3
clone size: NA
CDR3 DNA: TGTGCCAGCAGCCCCCTGGGAAGCGGGAGGGCCACAGATACGCAGTATTTT
CDR3 protein: CASSPLGSGRATDTQYF

V gene: TRBV20-1
D gene: TRBD2
J gene: TRBJ2-7
clone size: few
CDR3 DNA: TGCAGTGCTAGAGCAGTAAGCGGGAGTGGGTACGAGCAGTACTTC
CDR3 protein: CSARAVSGSGYEQYF

V gene: TRBV27
D gene: NA
J gene: TRBJ2-7
clone size: NA
CDR3 DNA: TGTGCCAGCAGTTTATCCGGGTTTGGCGAGCAGTACTTC
CDR3 protein: CASSLSGFGEQYF

V gene: TRBV4-1
D gene: TRBD1
J gene: TRBJ2-1
clone size: NA
CDR3 DNA: TGCGCCAGCAGCCATCCCGGGACAGGGTTCGATGAGCAGTTCTTC
CDR3 protein: CASSHPGTGFDEQFF

V gene: TRBV19
D gene: NA
J gene: TRBJ1-4
clone size: NA
CDR3 DNA: TGTGCCAGTATGGCGAGGCGGGGTTGGAATGAAAAACTGTTTTTT
CDR3 protein: CASMARRGWNEKLFF

V gene: TRBV20-1
D gene: NA
J gene: TRBJ2-7
clone size: many
CDR3 DNA: TGCAGTGCTAGAGGGAGTTGGCGCTCCGGTGTCGAGCAGTACTTC
CDR3 protein: CSARGSWRSGVEQYF

V gene: TRBV29-1
D gene: NA
J gene: TRBJ2-7
clone size: many
CDR3 DNA: TGCAGCGTTGTGAGGAGTGCTTACGAGCAGTACTTC
CDR3 protein: CSVVRSAYEQYF

V gene: TRBV4-2
D gene: TRBD2
J gene: TRBJ2-1
clone size: many
CDR3 DNA: TGTGCCAGCAGCCAAGTGCTAGCGGGAGTCAATGAGCAGTTCTTC
CDR3 protein: CASSQVLAGVNEQFF

V gene: TRBV9
D gene: TRBD1
J gene: TRBJ2-1
clone size: NA
CDR3 DNA: TGTGCCAGCAGCCTGCCCCGGGACAGGGGGGACAATGAGCAGTTCTTC
CDR3 protein: CASSLPRDRGDNEQFF

V gene: TRBV10-2
D gene: TRBD2
J gene: TRBJ2-1
clone size: NA
CDR3 DNA: TGCGCCAGCAGGGCAAGACTAGCCCGCCGACTTACTAATGAGCAGTTCTTC
CDR3 protein: CASRARLARRLTNEQFF

V gene: TRBV29-1
D gene: NA
J gene: TRBJ2-7
clone size: NA
CDR3 DNA: TGCAGCGTTGCCGGGACTTCCCTCTACGAGCAGTACTTC
CDR3 protein: CSVAGTSLYEQYF

V gene: TRBV4-1
D gene: NA
J gene: TRBJ2-2
clone size: NA
CDR3 DNA: TGCGCCAGCAGCCAAGCTATTATTAACACCGGGGAGCTGTTTTTT
CDR3 protein: CASSQAIINTGELFF

V gene: TRBV20-1
D gene: TRBD1
J gene: TRBJ2-1
clone size: many
CDR3 DNA: TGCAGCGCCTGGGGCAGGGGGCAAAGGGGGCAGTTCTTC
CDR3 protein: CSAWGRGQRGQFF

V gene: TRBV27
D gene: TRBD2
J gene: TRBJ2-7
clone size: few
CDR3 DNA: TGTGCCAGCACGCATATAGCGGGAGGGAAATACGAGCAGTACTTC
CDR3 protein: CASTHIAGGKYEQYF